This TCR beta chain was found in a study of CD8 T cells in ankylosing spondylitis. The CDR3 is 13 residues long. Germline V lookup: CDR1 DFQATT, CDR2 SNEGSKA (reference sequence). Trimming shortened V by 1 base and J by 5 bases, and 11 bases separated the two germline ends. Overall study findings and caveats: Ankylosing spondylitis blood appeared to carry a characteristic TCR beta motif of roughly eight highly homologous variants. Peripheral blood samples showed relatively rare disease-linked clones, and these clones were CD8+. Past studies reported some motif variants in reactive arthritis synovial fluid and blood.

Quantitative 5'-RACE was performed with molecular barcodes, and it yielded the TCR beta libraries. Using its own MiXCR run on the 5' RACE reads, TCRdb lists one record per CDR3 protein. The profile covers approximately 300,000 distinct CDR3 sequences, with roughly 8% appearing a single time and less than 15% taken by the ten largest. Remarks on this clonotype: Its antigen remains unidentified.

The receptor comes from a male donor with ankylosing spondylitis. The genes are TRBV20-1 and TRBJ2-5; a possible D gene is TRBD2 (6 bases). Specimen: blood, either unsorted or a sorted T cell fraction (not recorded which). Here the CDR3 reads CSARGLDRETQYF. The CDR3 DNA is TGCAGTGCTAGAGGACTAGATCGGGAGACCCAGTACTTC.